This T cell receptor beta chain came from a study of T cells in Graves' hyperthyroidism and ophthalmopathy. The overall study: Before any treatment, at initial diagnosis, peripheral blood was collected. The study's findings and limits: Among clonotypes expanded in thyroid above 0.001, most were also found in blood.

Exclusion of a patient resulted from uncontrolled infection, other autoimmune disease, pregnancy or lactation. Amplification of TCR beta CDR3 regions was performed using RNA transcripts as template. The study used the HTBI primer set for a first-round RT-PCR of the TCR CDR3. TCRdb called the multiplex PCR reads again in MiXCR, with one record for every CDR3 protein. The table records 35,000 or so distinct CDR3 sequences, 40% to 65% of them present only once. As to this clonotype: Its antigen is unknown.

The CDR3 spans 15 residues. V shed 7 bases and J 5 bases; nucleotides not matched to a gene: 9. In germline, CDR1 is MNHEY, CDR2 SVGAGI. The material sequenced was blood. This TCR came from a man aged 35 to 55 with Graves' ophthalmopathy. This sequence joins TRBV6-5 and TRBJ1-4; 8 bases are shared with TRBD1. The CDR3, as DNA: TGTGCCAGCACCAGGGGGCAGGGACCAAATGAAAAACTGTTTTTT. Protein: CASTRGQGPNEKLFF.